This TCR beta chain appears in the sequencing data of a study of beta chain features in type 1 diabetes. This CDR3 region has 14 residues. Germline CDR1 and CDR2: LNHNV and YYDKDF (reference sequence). The V and J ends lost 4 bases and 3 bases respectively, with 10 bases between them. The investigators reverse transcribed all of the isolated RNA, so they sequenced expressed TCRB transcripts. TCRdb's table, derived via immunoSEQ multiplex PCR, lists solely in-frame clones and lacks some. Of fewer than 550,000 clones listed, 10% to 12% are singletons. This clone was seen a few times. Sequencing input: naive CD4+ T cells from blood. This TCR derives from a woman younger than 35 in good health. The chain couples TRBV15 to TRBJ1-5; D not certain. The chain's CDR3 is CATSTGRPNQPQHF. In DNA, the CDR3 is TGTGCCACCAGCACCGGGCGTCCCAATCAGCCCCAGCATTTT.